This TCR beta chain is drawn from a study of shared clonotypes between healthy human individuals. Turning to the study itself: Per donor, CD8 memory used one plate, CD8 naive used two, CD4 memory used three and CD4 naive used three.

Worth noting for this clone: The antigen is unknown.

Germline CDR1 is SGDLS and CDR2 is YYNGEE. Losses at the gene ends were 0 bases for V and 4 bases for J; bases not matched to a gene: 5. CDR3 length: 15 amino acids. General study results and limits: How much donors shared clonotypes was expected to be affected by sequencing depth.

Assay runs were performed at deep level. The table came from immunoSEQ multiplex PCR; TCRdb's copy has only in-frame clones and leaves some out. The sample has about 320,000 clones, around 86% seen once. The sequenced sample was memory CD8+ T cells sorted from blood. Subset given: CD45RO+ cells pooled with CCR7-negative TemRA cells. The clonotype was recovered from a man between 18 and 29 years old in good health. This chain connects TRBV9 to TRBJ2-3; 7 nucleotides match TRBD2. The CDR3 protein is CASSVGTRNADTQYF. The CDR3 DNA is TGTGCCAGCAGCGTAGGGACTAGGAACGCAGATACGCAGTATTTT.